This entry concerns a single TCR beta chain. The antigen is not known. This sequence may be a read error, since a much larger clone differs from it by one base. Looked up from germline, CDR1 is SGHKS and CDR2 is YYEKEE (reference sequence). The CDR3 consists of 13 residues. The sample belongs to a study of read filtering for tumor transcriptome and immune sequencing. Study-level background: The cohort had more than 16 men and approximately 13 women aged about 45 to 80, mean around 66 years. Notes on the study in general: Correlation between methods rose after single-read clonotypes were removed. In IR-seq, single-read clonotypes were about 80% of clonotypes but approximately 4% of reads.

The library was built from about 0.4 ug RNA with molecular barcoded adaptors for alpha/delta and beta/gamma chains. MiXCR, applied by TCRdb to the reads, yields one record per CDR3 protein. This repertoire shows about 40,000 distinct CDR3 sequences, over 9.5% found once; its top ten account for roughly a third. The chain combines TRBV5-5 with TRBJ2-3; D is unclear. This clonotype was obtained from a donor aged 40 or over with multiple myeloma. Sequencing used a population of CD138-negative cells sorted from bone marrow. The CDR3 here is CASSSRSTDRQYF. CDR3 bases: TGTGCCAGCAGCTCCCGTAGCACAGATAGGCAGTATTTT.